The rows below give T cell receptor beta chains drawn from one sample of a study of T-cell reconstitution after alpha-beta-depleted transplantation in children. TCRdb re-analysed the PCR reads in MiXCR, keeping a single row per CDR3 protein. Of around 960,000 distinct CDR3 sequences in the sample, roughly 29% were seen once. The starting material was PBMCs, mostly from graft donor cells, obtained 360 days after TCRalphabeta/CD19-depleted stem cell transplant. The receptor set was obtained from a boy in the first two years of life who had a stem cell transplant for SCID, so the T cells may come from the graft donor. The conserved cysteine and the conserved F or W are not part of the CDR3 here. Clone size, where shown, is once, few, many, or a class for clones that have expanded.

NA	TRBV29-1	TRBJ2-7	SVEPGQGANEQY
NA	TRBV24-1	TRBJ2-5	ATSDLGSGGADETQY
few	TRBV20-1	TRBJ2-6	SAARHRPSSGANVLT
NA	TRBV2	TRBJ2-2	AGTPQTGPTGELF
few	TRBV5-5	TRBJ2-3	ASRRDRAIDDTQY
few	TRBV30	TRBJ2-1	ATRDRDYNEQF
few	TRBV6-5	TRBJ2-2	ASSSQDRGANTGELF
NA	TRBV21-1	TRBJ1-5	ASLGGHGNQPQH
NA	TRBV4-1	TRBJ2-7	ASSRHPQGKSYEQY
NA	TRBV9	TRBJ2-7	ASSAERGVTAEQY
NA	TRBV6-1	TRBJ1-2	ASSGPGPVNYGYT
few	TRBV20-1	TRBJ2-5	SAIRIPNRLADQETQY
few	TRBV5-1	TRBJ1-2	ASSVQGNYGYT
NA	TRBV29-1	TRBJ2-2	SVARPPEVTGELF
NA	TRBV5-1	TRBJ2-3	ASSFDRGGTDTQY
NA	TRBV11-2	TRBJ2-7	ASSFDRIVGEQY
NA	TRBV5-1	TRBJ2-1	ASTVSSGVYNEQF
few	TRBV6-2/TRBV6-3	TRBJ2-2	ASSGSRAPTGELF
few	TRBV29-1	TRBJ1-2	SVLRAYGYT
NA	TRBV7-8	TRBJ1-1	ASSLASGDEAF
few	TRBV7-7	TRBJ2-5	ASSFRGGGETQY
few	TRBV5-1	TRBJ2-2	ASSFTPTGDTGELF
few	TRBV5-1	TRBJ2-5	ASGGTGQETQY